What follows are 28 T cell receptor beta chains derived from one specimen sequenced in a study of CD8+ T cells in alopecia areata. cDNA serving as the sequencing template came from extracted, reverse transcribed RNA. Only in-frame clones appear in the TCRdb table, and some are missing; sequencing was by immunoSEQ multiplex PCR. The sample yields over 110,000 clones, approximately 49% seen once. The specimen comprised CD4+ T cells sorted from blood, sampled at week 0. The receptors shown here come from a human donor with alopecia areata.

This clone appeared a few times. DNA for the CDR3: TGCAGCGTTGGAGGGGGGTACTCCTACAATGAGCAGTTCTTC. Its protein product is CSVGGGYSYNEQFF. The V call is TRBV29-1, the J call TRBJ2-1; D may correspond to TRBD1 or TRBD2 (6 bases each). The germline V gene has CDR1 SQVTM and CDR2 ANQGSEA. Trimming removed 4 bases from V and 0 bases from J, with 10 bases in between. The CDR3 is 14 residues long.

The chain employs TRBV7-2 and TRBJ2-3; TRBD2 aligns across 8 bases. Germline assignment: CDR1 SGHTA and CDR2 FQGNSA. V lost 4 bases to trimming and J lost 4 bases; unmatched junction nucleotides: 13. The CDR3 is 17 amino acids. CDR3 loop: CASSSRGGRRGADTQYF. The CDR3 DNA sequence: TGTGCCAGCAGCTCCCGGGGCGGGAGGAGGGGGGCAGATACGCAGTATTTT.

The chain carries TRBV2 and TRBJ1-5; 8 bases align to TRBD1. V lost 6 bases and J lost 1; bases outside the gene matches: 8. CDR1 is SNHLY, CDR2 FYNNEI, per germline. This CDR3 is 16 amino acids long. For the CDR3, the DNA is TGTGCCAGCAGGGACCTTGGACAGGGAAGCAATCAGCCCCAGCATTTT. Translating gives CASRDLGQGSNQPQHF.

This rearrangement joins TRBV5-6 to TRBJ2-1, with 8 bases that match TRBD2. The CDR3 runs 15 residues. The germline V gene has CDR1 SGHDT and CDR2 YYEEEE. J lost 8 bases, V lost 4 bases, and 11 bases had no gene match. CDR3 in DNA: TGTGCCAGCAGCCGCGGCCCAGCGGGGGTGTATGAGCAGTTCTTC. It translates to CASSRGPAGVYEQFF.

V is TRBV27 and J is TRBJ2-2; D is ambiguous. V was cut by 1 base and J by 4 bases, with 13 bases left in between. Germline V gene sequence: CDR1 MNHEY, CDR2 SMNVEV (reference sequence). The CDR3 runs to 16 residues. The CDR3 nucleotides read TGTGCCAGCAGTTTATTGGTCGCCACCGTCACCGGGGAGCTGTTTTTT. This sequence encodes CASSLLVATVTGELFF.

The V gene is TRBV25-1, the J gene TRBJ2-5; perhaps TRBD2 as D (7 bases). CDR1 and CDR2 (germline): MGHDK, SYGVNS. This CDR3 has 14 residues. With 3 bases removed from V and 5 bases from J, the gap between germline ends came to 13 bases. CDR3 DNA sequence: TGTGCCAGCAGTGATTGGGGAGGGGGGGAGACCCAGTACTTC. Protein product: CASSDWGGGETQYF.

The sample holds a few counts of this clone. The genes are TRBV7-2 and TRBJ2-7; 8 nucleotides align to TRBD1. Germline CDR1 and CDR2: SGHTA and FQGNSA. Trimming cost V 6 bases and J 5 bases; bases outside gene matches: 6. The CDR3 spans 13 residues. The CDR3 sequence: CASSLDRENEQYF. The CDR3 region has the DNA TGTGCCAGCAGTTTGGACAGGGAGAACGAGCAGTACTTC.

V usage is TRBV2 and J usage is TRBJ2-2; D is undetermined. This CDR3 comprises 11 residues. V was cut by 5 bases and J by 5 bases, with 3 bases left in between. Germline lookup yields CDR1 SNHLY and CDR2 FYNNEI. CDR3 in DNA: TGTGCCAGCAGTTCTACCGGGGAGCTGTTTTTT. This translates into CASSSTGELFF.

This sequence joins TRBV30 and TRBJ2-7; a possible D gene is TRBD1 (7 bases). The length of the CDR3 is 14 residues. Trimming removed 7 bases at V and 1 base at J, with 17 bases between. The germline V gene encodes CDR1 GTSNPN and CDR2 SVGIG (reference sequence). In DNA, the CDR3 is TGTGCCTCCACTCGCGGGACAGAATCCTACGAGCAGTACTTC. Protein sequence: CASTRGTESYEQYF.

The chain links TRBV18 to TRBJ1-5, with D perhaps TRBD1 (5 bases). CDR1 is KGHSH, CDR2 LQKENI, per germline. V gave up 5 bases and J gave up 7 bases, with 18 bases separating them. This CDR3 region has 15 residues. The CDR3 sequence is CASSIDGTGGQPQHF. Here the CDR3 DNA reads TGTGCCAGCTCAATTGATGGGACCGGGGGGCAGCCCCAGCATTTT.

The chain recombines TRBV6-5 with TRBJ2-7; D might be TRBD1 or TRBD2, each matching 6 bases. Trimming pared 3 bases from V and 5 bases from J, leaving 8 bases between. This CDR3 comprises 12 residues. The germline CDR1 and CDR2 sequences are MNHEY and SVGAGI. In nucleotides, the CDR3 is TGTGCCAGCAGTTATCGGGGGCACGAGCAGTACTTC. This gives the protein CASSYRGHEQYF.

J is TRBJ1-1 and V is TRBV2; no clear D. CDR1 and CDR2 (germline): SNHLY, FYNNEI. The CDR3 runs 13 residues. Trimming removed 3 bases at V and 2 bases at J, with 7 bases between. In DNA form, the CDR3 reads TGTGCCAGCAGTGACAGGAGAAACACTGAAGCTTTCTTT. It yields the protein CASSDRRNTEAFF. The full variable domain, rest sourced from reference TRBV2 and TRBJ1-1, is EPEVTQTPSHQVTQMGQEVILRCVPISNHLYFYWYRQILGQKVEFLVSFYNNEISEKSEIFDDQFSVERPDGSNFTLKIRSTKLEDSAMYFCASSDRRNTEAFFGQGTRLTVV.

In this sample, this clone turned up a few times. The gene calls are TRBV7-9 and TRBJ1-2; D ambiguous. Germline-derived CDR1 and CDR2 are SEHNR and FQNEAQ (reference sequence). V lost 1 base, J lost 5 bases, and 5 bases lay in between. The CDR3 spans 12 residues. The CDR3 sequence: CASSLGPYGYTF. The CDR3 coding sequence is TGTGCCAGCAGCTTAGGGCCTTATGGCTACACCTTC. Supplemented by reference TRBV7-9 and TRBJ1-2, the full variable domain reads DTGVSQNPRHKITKRGQNVTFRCDPISEHNRLYWYRQTLGQGPEFLTYFQNEAQLEKSRLLSDRFSAERPKGSFSTLEIQRTEQGDSAMYLCASSLGPYGYTFGSGTRLTVV.

This clone was recorded a few times. The chain combines TRBV5-1 with TRBJ2-5; no definite D call. This CDR3 has 14 amino acids. The V gene lost 4 bases and the J gene lost 5 bases, with 15 bases spanning the gap. Germline assignment: CDR1 SGHRS and CDR2 YFSETQ. In nucleotides, the CDR3 is TGCGCCAGCAGCGTGGACCTTCTTGCGGAGACCCAGTACTTC. Its translation: CASSVDLLAETQYF.

V is TRBV29-1 and J is TRBJ1-1; D is undetermined. The length of the CDR3 is 14 residues. V was pared by 6 bases and J by 1 base, with 15 bases between. CDR1 is SQVTM, CDR2 ANQGSEA, per germline. The CDR3 protein is CSVYRGKKNTEAFF. CDR3 DNA sequence: TGCAGCGTCTACCGAGGAAAAAAGAACACTGAAGCTTTCTTT.

The chain has TRBV29-1 and TRBJ2-5, with a possible D match to TRBD1 (6 bases). Germline assignment: CDR1 SQVTM and CDR2 ANQGSEA. The CDR3 totals 12 residues. The V gene lost 5 bases and the J gene lost 5 bases, with 12 bases spanning the gap. This chain's CDR3 is CSVRQGRETQYF. CDR3 nucleotides: TGCAGCGTTCGCCAGGGGCGGGAGACCCAGTACTTC.

This clone has more than one count but fewer than ten. The rearrangement links TRBV7-2 to TRBJ2-3; TRBD2 matches at 7 bases. J lost 1 base, V lost 2 bases, and 6 bases had no gene match. Germline values: CDR1 SGHTA, CDR2 FQGNSA. The length of the CDR3 is 16 residues. The CDR3 spells CASSLSSGTRTDTQYF. Here the CDR3 DNA reads TGTGCCAGCAGCTTATCTAGCGGTACTCGCACAGATACGCAGTATTTT.

This chain links TRBV6-5 with TRBJ2-6, with 8 bases aligning to TRBD1. Germline V lookup: CDR1 MNHEY, CDR2 SVGAGI. V gave up 7 bases and J gave up 2 bases; unmatched junction bases: 4. The CDR3 runs 15 residues. In DNA form, the CDR3 reads TGTGCCAGCATGCACAGGGGGGCTGGGGCCAACGTCCTGACTTTC. Amino acid sequence: CASMHRGAGANVLTF.

This clone was seen more than once but under ten times. This chain connects TRBV28 to TRBJ1-4, with 7 bases that match TRBD1. V lost 5 bases to trimming and J lost 3 bases; unmatched junction nucleotides: 6. Germline V gene lookup returns CDR1 MDHEN and CDR2 SYDVKM. The CDR3 is 15 residues long. The CDR3 DNA reads as TGTGCCAGCAGTACCAGACAGGGCGCTAATGAAAAACTGTTTTTT. Encoded protein: CASSTRQGANEKLFF.

The chain has TRBV30 and TRBJ2-4; no definite D call. Germline V gene lookup returns CDR1 GTSNPN and CDR2 SVGIG (reference sequence). The CDR3 is made up of 13 amino acids. V was shortened by 8 bases and J by 9 bases, with 20 bases between the two germline ends. The CDR3: CAASDPGIRIQYF. CDR3 bases: TGTGCCGCCTCGGATCCAGGTATCCGCATTCAGTACTTC.

This rearrangement joins TRBV13 to TRBJ2-7; perhaps TRBD2 as D (5 bases). V gave up 0 bases and J gave up 1 base, with 10 bases separating them. CDR1 and CDR2 from the germline V gene are PRHDT and FYEKMQ (reference sequence). The CDR3 length is 15 residues. CDR3 sequence reads: CASSLGRLASYEQYF. Here the CDR3 DNA reads TGTGCCAGCAGCTTAGGCCGTCTAGCTTCCTACGAGCAGTACTTC. Based on the CDR3 plus reference TRBV13 and TRBJ2-7, the full variable domain is AAGVIQSPRHLIKEKRETATLKCYPIPRHDTVYWYQQGPGQDPQFLISFYEKMQSDKGSIPDRFSAQQFSDYHSELNMSSLELGDSALYFCASSLGRLASYEQYFGPGTRLTVT.

This clone has only a few counts. Other DNA variants within this sample encode the same CDR3. The chain carries TRBV30 and TRBJ1-5; the match to TRBD1 covers 7 bases. After removal of 5 bases from V and 1 base from J, the junction contained 2 bases not matched to a gene. Germline CDR1 is GTSNPN and CDR2 is SVGIG (reference sequence). This CDR3 has 13 residues. The CDR3 reads CAWSGQSNQPQHF. The CDR3 region has the DNA TGTGCCTGGTCGGGACAGAGCAATCAGCCCCAGCATTTT.

The chain has TRBV5-1 and TRBJ2-3; 9 bases match TRBD2. This CDR3 is built from 17 residues. With V trimmed by 3 bases and J by 3 bases, 11 bases remained unmatched. CDR1 is SGHRS and CDR2 is YFSETQ in the germline V gene. The CDR3 region is CASSSTPLGLATDTQYF. CDR3 nucleotide sequence: TGCGCCAGCAGCTCCACCCCCTTGGGACTAGCTACAGATACGCAGTATTTT. The full variable domain, in which reference TRBV5-1 and TRBJ2-3 provide the parts outside the CDR3, is KAGVTQTPRYLIKTRGQQVTLSCSPISGHRSVSWYQQTPGQGLQFLFEYFSETQRNKGNFPGRFSGRQFSNSRSEMNVSTLELGDSALYLCASSSTPLGLATDTQYFGPGTRLTVL.

This clone was picked up one time. V is TRBV29-1 and J is TRBJ2-4; 9 bases map to TRBD1. CDR1 SQVTM and CDR2 ANQGSEA come from the germline V gene. The V gene end was trimmed by 4 bases and the J gene end by 10 bases; junction bases not matched to a gene: 11. There are 14 residues in the CDR3. In nucleotides, the CDR3 is TGCAGCGTTGTTAATGACAGGGGGATAGAAATTCAGTACTTC. It codes for CSVVNDRGIEIQYF.

This clone was seen a handful of times. The genes are TRBV29-1 and TRBJ2-7; TRBD1 might be the D (5 bases). Trimming removed 4 bases at V and 4 bases at J, with 11 bases between. CDR3 size: 12 residues. Germline V lookup: CDR1 SQVTM, CDR2 ANQGSEA. The CDR3 reads CSVGYQGYEQYF. DNA for the CDR3: TGCAGCGTTGGTTACCAGGGTTACGAGCAGTACTTC.

The gene calls are TRBV30 and TRBJ1-5, with TRBD1 matching 8 bases. The CDR3 runs to 18 residues. Germline CDR1 is GTSNPN and CDR2 is SVGIG (reference sequence). Germline trimming cut 1 base from V and 0 bases from J; bases unmatched to any gene: 11. The CDR3 is CAWSAQRDRQYSNQPQHF. Written as DNA, the CDR3 is TGTGCCTGGAGTGCCCAGAGGGACAGGCAATATAGCAATCAGCCCCAGCATTTT.

The chain links TRBV6-5 to TRBJ2-7; D not certain. This CDR3 comprises 11 residues. The V end was cut by 3 bases, the J end by 9 bases, with 9 bases between. Germline V gives CDR1 MNHEY, CDR2 SVGAGI. DNA of the CDR3: TGTGCCAGCAGTTATGGTCCTTTGCAGTACTTC. It translates to CASSYGPLQYF.

The chain has TRBV25-1 and TRBJ1-2; 9 bases are a match to TRBD1. The CDR3 is 15 residues long. J gave up 1 base and V 4 bases, and 4 bases lay outside the gene matches. Looked up from germline, CDR1 is MGHDK and CDR2 is SYGVNS. The CDR3 is CASSGWDRVNYGYTF. CDR3 nucleotides: TGTGCCAGCAGTGGTTGGGACAGGGTTAACTATGGCTACACCTTC.